The rows below give T cell receptor beta chains drawn from one sample of a study of technical replicates of blood from a few donors. Libraries were prepared by immunoSEQ multiplex PCR; TCRdb keeps only in-frame clonotypes and omits some of them. The sample has fewer than 20,000 clones, 82% seen once. Sequences were obtained from PBMCs. The source of these receptors is a human donor in good health. Some clones in this sample may be carry-over from other donors' samples. Each CDR3 is given with its conserved first and last residue. Each record gives: V gene, clone size, CDR3 protein. Part of the rows lack a size; the others show once, few, many or a class for expanded clones.

TRBV15,NA,CATSRDIRRSGANVLTF
TRBV25-1,NA,CASSEFPGNYGYTF
TRBV30,NA,CAWLIAGGSYNEQFF
TRBV27,NA,CASSPQPDHRVVNTEAFF
TRBV6-1,NA,CAIDGQGRGYTF
TRBV28,NA,CASSLDPRGPGEQYF
TRBV5-1,few,CASNAAPNTEAFF
TRBV5-1,NA,CASSFTGNPEGEQFF
TRBV6-5,NA,CASSSGQLSNQPQHF
TRBV9,NA,CASSVGAGGYEQYF
TRBV30,NA,CAWGRIPYNSPLHF
TRBV6-5,NA,CASSYRTGRETQYF
TRBV30,NA,CAWSVRGREETQYF
TRBV11-3,NA,CASSVTEEGEQYF
TRBV7-6,few,CASSGSGTSGRHEQFF
TRBV18,NA,CASSPATGTETQYF
TRBV25-1,NA,CASGDDIRQGEQYF
TRBV9,NA,CASSASGSGANVLTF
TRBV5-1,once,CASSTGQGSYEQYF
TRBV6-5,NA,CASSLARDIYEQYF
TRBV27,NA,CASGQGQGYEQYF
TRBV19,NA,CATERTGGAGEAFF
TRBV28,NA,CASLSPYEQYF
TRBV29-1,NA,CSGARDSGNTIYF
TRBV7-2,once,CASSLVTSGSYEQYF
TRBV7-3,NA,CASSLNGYEQYF
TRBV5-1,NA,CASSVSGSSYNEQFF
TRBV6-5,NA,CASSRTRTADTQYF
TRBV7-9,NA,CASSLEAALGTDTQYF
TRBV29-1,once,CSVEVQANYEQYF
TRBV2,NA,CASRAEIQGGYQPQHF